Below are 8 T cell receptor gamma chains sequenced from a single sample in a study of Vδ1+ human thymocytes. The template was reverse-transcribed extracted RNA. Pooled V-gene forward primers with one constant-region reverse primer generated the CDR3 amplicons by multiplex PCR. TCRdb reapplied CATT to the multiplex PCR reads. The sample comprises about 36,000 gamma-chain clones, 20% to 25% of which are singletons, and about 1.8% rests with the top ten. The study, taken as a whole, reports: In the thymus, TRG and TRD repertoires looked highly polyclonal with Gaussian CDR3 lengths.

No antigen has been assigned to these receptors. Specimen: Vdelta1+ gamma-delta thymocytes from the thymus. This sample's subset: FACS-sorted CD3+ TCRalphabeta- TCRVdelta1+ TCRVdelta2- thymocytes. These receptors all stem from a girl under three years old who had congenital heart surgery.

This clone was seen a few times. J is TRGJ1 or TRGJ2 and V is TRGV9. The CDR3 totals 10 residues. Per the germline V gene, CDR1 is GITISATS and CDR2 is ISYDGTV (reference sequence). The J segment lost 13 bases and the V segment lost 0 bases, leaving 3 bases of the junction unmatched. DNA of the CDR3: TGTGCCTTGTGGGAGGTGTATAAACTCTTT. Translated, it gives CALWEVYKLF.

The genes are TRGV9 and TRGJ1 or TRGJ2. The V segment lost 0 bases and the J segment 8 bases; nucleotides outside the gene matches: 10. Germline V gives CDR1 GITISATS, CDR2 ISYDGTV (reference sequence). The CDR3 is 14 amino acids. CDR3 sequence reads: CALWEVRLPHKKLF. CDR3 coding DNA: TGTGCCTTGTGGGAGGTGCGGCTACCACATAAGAAACTCTTT.

This clone was counted only a few times. The identical CDR3 is also encoded by other nucleotide sequences in the sample. V gene TRGV2 combines with J gene TRGJP2. This CDR3 region has 15 residues. V trimming: 0 bases; J trimming: 6 bases; junction bases outside the gene matches: 7. Germline V lookup: CDR1 EGSNGY, CDR2 YDSYNSKV. CDR3 sequence reads: CATWDGRSGDWIKTF. CDR3 in DNA: TGTGCCACCTGGGACGGGCGGTCGGGTGATTGGATCAAGACGTTT.

The chain has TRGV9 and TRGJ1 or TRGJ2. Germline V gene lookup returns CDR1 GITISATS and CDR2 ISYDGTV (reference sequence). The V gene end was trimmed by 7 bases and the J gene end by 7 bases; junction bases not matched to a gene: 31. There are 19 residues in the CDR3. CDR3 amino acids: CALCLWTPILGECPYKKLF. CDR3 DNA sequence: TGTGCCTTGTGCTTGTGGACACCAATATTGGGGGAGTGCCCCTATAAGAAACTCTTT.

This clone has a handful of counts. Other DNA sequences in the sample encode the same CDR3. The V gene is TRGV8, the J gene TRGJ1 or TRGJ2. Germline-derived CDR1 and CDR2 are VENAVY and YDSYNSRV. V gave up 3 bases and J gave up 2 bases; unmatched junction bases: 4. The CDR3 is 13 residues long. The CDR3 protein is CATWDHHYYKKLF. The CDR3 region has the DNA TGTGCCACCTGGGATCACCATTATTATAAGAAACTCTTT.

The V gene is TRGV9, the J gene TRGJ1 or TRGJ2. V gave up 0 bases and J gave up 8 bases; unmatched junction bases: 10. Germline CDR1 and CDR2: GITISATS and ISYDGTV (reference sequence). CDR3 size: 14 residues. The CDR3 DNA reads TGTGCCTTGTGGGAGGTGCGACGAGGGCATAAGAAACTCTTT. Protein sequence: CALWEVRRGHKKLF.

This chain joins TRGV3 and TRGJP1. CDR3 length: 15 amino acids. From germline, CDR1 is VTNTFY and CDR2 YDVSTARD (reference sequence). V lost 2 bases, J lost 0 bases, and 3 bases stayed unmatched. Here the CDR3 reads CATWDKNTTGWFKIF. CDR3 nucleotide sequence: TGTGCCACCTGGGACAAAAATACCACTGGTTGGTTCAAGATATTT.

In its sample, this clone was seen a few times. The V call is TRGV2, the J call TRGJ1 or TRGJ2. This CDR3 spans 15 amino acids. J lost 4 bases, V lost 2 bases, and 11 bases had no gene match. Germline V gene data show CDR1 as EGSNGY and CDR2 as YDSYNSKV. The CDR3 nucleotides are TGTGCCACCTGGGACGTCAATGGCTTATATTATAAGAAACTCTTT. It specifies CATWDVNGLYYKKLF.